This T cell receptor (beta chain) was found in a study of blood T cell repertoires in COVID-19. Sequenced by immunoSEQ multiplex PCR; TCRdb stores in-frame clones only, minus some. This sample has roughly 190,000 clones, with around 86% found just once. This clonotype originated in a woman at least 80 years old in a cohort sampled during active or convalescent COVID-19. The sample consisted of peripheral blood.

The chain's CDR3 is CASSPRDRAYEQYF. The DNA for the CDR3 is TGTGCCAGCAGCCCCAGGGACAGGGCCTACGAGCAGTACTTC. The chain joins TRBV13 to TRBJ2-7; 9 bases agree with TRBD1. Trimming at V came to 5 bases and at J to 2 bases, leaving 4 bases not matched to a gene. Germline V gives CDR1 PRHDT, CDR2 FYEKMQ (reference sequence). CDR3 length: 14 amino acids.